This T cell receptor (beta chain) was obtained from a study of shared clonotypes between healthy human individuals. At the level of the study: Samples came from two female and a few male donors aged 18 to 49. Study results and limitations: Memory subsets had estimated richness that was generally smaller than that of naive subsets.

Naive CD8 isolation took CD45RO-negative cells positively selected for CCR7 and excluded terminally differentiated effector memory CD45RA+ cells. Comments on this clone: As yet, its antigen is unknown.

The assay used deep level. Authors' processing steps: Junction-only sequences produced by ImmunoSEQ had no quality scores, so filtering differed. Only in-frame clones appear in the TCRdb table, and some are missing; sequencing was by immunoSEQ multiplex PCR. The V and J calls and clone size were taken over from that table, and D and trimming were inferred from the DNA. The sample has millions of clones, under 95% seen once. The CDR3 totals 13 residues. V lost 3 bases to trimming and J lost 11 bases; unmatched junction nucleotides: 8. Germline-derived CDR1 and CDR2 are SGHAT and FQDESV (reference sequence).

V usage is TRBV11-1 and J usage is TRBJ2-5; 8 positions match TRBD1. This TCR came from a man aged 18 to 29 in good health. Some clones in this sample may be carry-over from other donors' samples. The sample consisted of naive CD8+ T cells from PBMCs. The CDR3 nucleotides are TGTGCCAGCAGCTTCAACAGGGGGGCTGAGCAGTACTTC. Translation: CASSFNRGAEQYF.